This is a list of T cell receptor beta chains from one sample in a study of tumor-infiltrating lymphocytes in localized non-small cell lung cancer. The method was immunoSEQ multiplex PCR; TCRdb's version includes in-frame clones alone and lacks a portion of them. The repertoire consists of more than 10,000 clones, with around 84% occurring once and the leading ten covering roughly 8%. The source material was lung tumor tissue. The source of these receptors is a human donor with non-small cell lung cancer. Both conserved end residues are part of each CDR3. D genes are given only for firm matches. Clone size is given for some rows only: seen once, a few or many times, or a class if the clone is expanded.

>TRBD2|TRBV7-8|15|TRBJ2-1|NA
TGTGCCAGCAGCTTAGTCCGGGGGGGGTACAATGAGCAGTTCTTC
CASSLVRGGYNEQFF
>NA|TRBV6-6|13|TRBJ1-1|NA
TGTGCCAGCAGTTTCGATGGACTGGGTGAAGCTTTCTTT
CASSFDGLGEAFF
>TRBD1|TRBV7-9|15|TRBJ2-7|NA
TGTGCCAGCAGCCCGTTCGACAGGGCCATCTACGAGCAGTACTTC
CASSPFDRAIYEQYF
>NA|TRBV18|15|TRBJ2-5|NA
TGTGCCAGCTCGCCCTTTAGTTGGGACGGGGAGACCCAGTACTTC
CASSPFSWDGETQYF
>TRBD2|TRBV7-6|17|TRBJ2-3|NA
TGTGCCAGCAGCTTAGGAGCGGGAGGAGGTTTAATAGATACGCAGTATTTT
CASSLGAGGGLIDTQYF
>TRBD1|TRBV9|14|TRBJ1-4|once
TGTGCCAGCAGCGCAGGGGGATGGGATGAAAAACTGTTTTTT
CASSAGGWDEKLFF
>NA|TRBV20-1|10|TRBJ2-7|NA
TGCAGTGCTAGTGATCACGAGCAGTACTTC
CSASDHEQYF
>NA|TRBV11-3|18|TRBJ2-6|NA
TGTGCCAGCAGCCAGAGTAAGTCTCGACAAAGTCGGGCCAACGTCCTGACTTTC
CASSQSKSRQSRANVLTF
>TRBD2|TRBV5-4|16|TRBJ2-5|NA
TGTGCCAGCAGCTCGCCGGTTAGCGGGCCCCAAGAGACCCAGTACTTC
CASSSPVSGPQETQYF
>NA|TRBV19|13|TRBJ1-2|medium-sized
TGTGCCAGTAGTTGGGGACATGACTATGGCTACACCTTC
CASSWGHDYGYTF
>NA|TRBV10-1|13|TRBJ2-1|NA
TGCGCCAGCAGGGCCGAGCCCGGGAATGAGCAGTTCTTC
CASRAEPGNEQFF
>TRBD1|TRBV19|15|TRBJ2-7|NA
TGTGCCAGTAGTATAGAATTGGGGACAGGCTACGAGCAGTACTTC
CASSIELGTGYEQYF
>NA|TRBV5-6|14|TRBJ2-3|NA
TGTGCCAGCAGCTTGGCAGGGGCCCCAGATACGCAGTATTTT
CASSLAGAPDTQYF
>TRBD1|TRBV27|15|TRBJ1-1|NA
TGTGCCAGCAGCCGGGACAGGGGCGTGAACACTGAAGCTTTCTTT
CASSRDRGVNTEAFF
>NA|TRBV5-4|15|TRBJ2-5|NA
TGTGCCAGCAGCTTTTGGGGGGCGGTAGGGGAGACCCAGTACTTC
CASSFWGAVGETQYF
>TRBD2|TRBV6-1|15|TRBJ2-3|few
TGTGCCAGCAGTGAATCAGCGGGGCCCACAGATACGCAGTATTTT
CASSESAGPTDTQYF
>NA|TRBV6-1|11|TRBJ2-1|few
TGTGCCAGCAGTCCCAAGTATGAGCAGTTCTTC
CASSPKYEQFF
>NA|TRBV14|13|TRBJ1-1|NA
TGTGCCAGCAGCCAAGCCTTAGGGGCGGAAGCTTTCTTT
CASSQALGAEAFF
>TRBD1|TRBV11-3|15|TRBJ2-7|NA
TGTGCCAGCAGCGATGCCGGGACAGGGGTCTACGAGCAGTACTTC
CASSDAGTGVYEQYF
>TRBD2|TRBV9|15|TRBJ2-1|NA
TGTGCCAGCAGCGTGGGACTAGTCGGTAGCAATGAGCAGTTCTTC
CASSVGLVGSNEQFF
>NA|TRBV5-1|14|TRBJ1-1|few
TGCGCCAGCAGCTGGACCGGGACGAACACTGAAGCTTTCTTT
CASSWTGTNTEAFF
>NA|TRBV4-3|16|TRBJ1-2|NA
TGCGCCAGCAGCCAAGGGACCGGGACGGCCAAGTATGGCTACACCTTC
CASSQGTGTAKYGYTF
>TRBD1|TRBV14|14|TRBJ1-2|NA
TGTGCCAGCAGCCCCGGGACAGGAGGGTATGGCTACACCTTC
CASSPGTGGYGYTF
>TRBD1|TRBV10-3|14|TRBJ2-3|NA
TGTGCCAGGGAACCGGGACAGAGCACAGATACGCAGTATTTT
CAREPGQSTDTQYF
>TRBD1|TRBV4-3|13|TRBJ1-2|NA
TGCGCCAGCAGCCAAGGGACAGGGGGAAGCTACACCTTC
CASSQGTGGSYTF